These T cell receptor beta chains were read from a single sample in a study of cytomegalovirus exposure and HLA in healthy donors. The table came from immunoSEQ multiplex PCR; TCRdb's copy has only in-frame clones and leaves some out. The sample has more than 150,000 clones, over 70% seen once; the top ten hold approximately 2%. The sequenced sample was PBMCs. The receptors shown here come from a woman between 18 and 29 years old in good health and CMV-seropositive. CDR3s include the opening cysteine and the closing phenylalanine or tryptophan. The D gene is left open where the match is weak. A clone size is listed for some rows: how often the clone was seen (once, few, many), or a class if it is expanded.

D gene	V gene	J gene	clone size	CDR3 protein	CDR3 DNA
.	TRBV6-1	TRBJ1-4	.	CASSSGRKLFF	TGTGCCAGCAGTTCAGGGAGGAAACTGTTTTTT
.	TRBV7-9	TRBJ2-6	.	CASQRVLGANVLTF	TGTGCCAGTCAACGGGTGCTTGGGGCCAACGTCCTGACTTTC
TRBD1	TRBV18	TRBJ1-2	.	CASSPFVNRDRGRSGYTF	TGTGCCAGCTCACCATTCGTGAACCGGGACAGGGGAAGAAGTGGCTACACCTTC
.	TRBV11-3	TRBJ1-6	.	CASSLDSSYNSPLHF	TGTGCCAGCAGCTTAGACAGTTCCTATAATTCACCCCTCCACTTT
.	TRBV10-3	TRBJ1-1	.	CAINPSWSTEAFF	TGTGCCATCAACCCGTCCTGGAGCACTGAAGCTTTCTTT
.	TRBV7-9	TRBJ2-5	.	CASSLLTGPLGETQYF	TGTGCCAGCAGCTTACTTACAGGCCCGCTTGGGGAGACCCAGTACTTC
TRBD1	TRBV28	TRBJ1-6	few	CASSLWTGSSYNSPLHF	TGTGCCAGCAGTTTATGGACAGGGAGCTCCTATAATTCACCCCTCCACTTT
TRBD2	TRBV4-3	TRBJ2-3	.	CASSRTSGGVADTQYF	TGCGCCAGCAGCCGGACTAGCGGGGGAGTGGCAGATACGCAGTATTTT
.	TRBV5-1	TRBJ2-2	.	CASSLVTGTTPTEELFF	TGCGCCAGCAGCTTGGTTACAGGGACTACTCCTACGGAGGAGCTGTTTTTT
TRBD2	TRBV10-1	TRBJ2-3	.	CAGTYLAGGPDATDTQYF	TGCGCCGGGACTTACCTAGCGGGGGGGCCGGACGCGACAGATACGCAGTATTTT
TRBD2	TRBV5-6	TRBJ2-3	.	CASTRTSGGTSTDTQYF	TGTGCCAGCACCCGGACTAGCGGGGGGACTAGCACAGATACGCAGTATTTT
.	TRBV18	TRBJ1-4	.	CASSPQGNEKLFF	TGTGCCAGCTCACCACAGGGGAATGAAAAACTGTTTTTT
TRBD2	TRBV6-4	TRBJ2-1	.	CASSDRSGGYNEQFF	TGTGCCAGCAGTGACCGAAGCGGGGGGTACAATGAGCAGTTCTTC
.	TRBV15	TRBJ2-1	.	CATSRSQGIYNEQFF	TGTGCCACCAGCAGAAGTCAGGGGATTTACAATGAGCAGTTCTTC
TRBD1	TRBV7-9	TRBJ1-1	once	CASSSDRVALNTEAFF	TGTGCCAGCAGCTCGGACAGGGTTGCTCTGAACACTGAAGCTTTCTTT
.	TRBV19	TRBJ1-2	.	CASSTLGVYGYTF	TGTGCCAGTAGTACCCTAGGGGTTTACGGCTACACCTTC
.	TRBV5-1	TRBJ1-2	.	CASSLAVSLQGYGYTF	TGCGCCAGCAGCTTGGCCGTTTCACTTCAGGGCTATGGCTACACCTTC
TRBD2	TRBV7-7	TRBJ2-1	.	CASSAGVGEQFF	TGTGCCAGCAGCGCGGGGGTGGGTGAGCAGTTCTTC
TRBD1	TRBV14	TRBJ1-2	.	CASRSTGVNYGYTF	TGTGCCAGCAGGTCGACAGGGGTTAACTATGGCTACACCTTC
.	TRBV6-6	TRBJ1-3	.	CASSPGDSSGNTIYF	TGTGCCAGCAGTCCAGGGGATTCATCTGGAAACACCATATATTTT
TRBD1	TRBV27	TRBJ2-7	.	CASSPGTGGGYEQYF	TGTGCCAGCAGTCCCGGGACAGGGGGGGGATACGAGCAGTACTTC
.	TRBV29-1	TRBJ2-2	few	CSAPGAAGELFF	TGCAGCGCCCCAGGGGCCGCCGGGGAGCTGTTTTTT
.	TRBV28	TRBJ2-3	.	CASSLYQAEWGTDTQYF	TGTGCCAGCAGTTTATATCAGGCAGAATGGGGCACAGATACGCAGTATTTT
TRBD1	TRBV5-5	TRBJ1-5	.	CASSPGTDQNQPQHF	TGTGCCAGCAGCCCCGGGACAGATCAGAATCAGCCCCAGCATTTT
TRBD1	TRBV6-1	TRBJ1-6	.	CASAGGSSYNSPLHF	TGTGCCAGCGCAGGGGGGAGCTCCTATAATTCACCCCTCCACTTT
.	TRBV5-1	TRBJ2-4	.	CASSLNSGSPKNSQYF	TGCGCCAGCAGCTTAAACAGCGGGTCGCCCAAAAACAGTCAGTACTTC
TRBD2	TRBV15	TRBJ2-3	.	CATSIQRGWGDTQYF	TGTGCCACCTCAATACAGCGGGGCTGGGGGGATACGCAGTATTTT
.	TRBV18	TRBJ1-1	.	CASSPPHPGTEAFF	TGTGCCAGCTCACCACCCCACCCGGGGACTGAAGCTTTCTTT
TRBD1	TRBV11-2	TRBJ2-7	.	CASSFGTGNEQYF	TGTGCCAGCAGCTTCGGGACAGGGAACGAGCAGTACTTC
.	TRBV7-2	TRBJ2-4	.	CASSLRTDVAKNIQYF	TGTGCCAGCAGCTTAAGGACAGACGTAGCCAAAAACATTCAGTACTTC
.	TRBV6-6	TRBJ1-2	few	CASSYSVGSGYTF	TGTGCCAGCAGTTACTCGGTGGGGAGCGGCTACACCTTC
.	TRBV27	TRBJ1-5	.	CASSLSSSNQPQHF	TGTGCCAGCAGTTTATCGAGCAGCAATCAGCCCCAGCATTTT
TRBD1	TRBV30	TRBJ1-3	.	CAWGTGASGNTIYF	TGTGCCTGGGGTACAGGGGCATCAGGAAACACCATATATTTT
TRBD2	TRBV4-2	TRBJ2-1	many	CASSQGVAGDYNEQFF	TGTGCCAGCAGCCAAGGGGTAGCGGGGGACTACAATGAGCAGTTCTTC
TRBD2	TRBV11-2	TRBJ2-5	.	CASRLSGGAGETQYF	TGTGCCAGCAGACTTAGCGGGGGGGCCGGAGAGACCCAGTACTTC
.	TRBV30	TRBJ1-6	.	CAWSVFRGYNSPLHF	TGTGCCTGGAGTGTATTCAGGGGCTATAATTCACCCCTCCACTTT
.	TRBV4-1	TRBJ1-1	large	CASSPTALNTEAFF	TGCGCCAGCAGCCCGACAGCTCTGAACACTGAAGCTTTCTTT
.	TRBV5-1	TRBJ2-7	.	CASSLGADYEQYF	TGCGCCAGCAGCTTGGGGGCGGACTACGAGCAGTACTTC
TRBD2	TRBV19	TRBJ2-7	.	CASSMGSGVTYEQYF	TGTGCCAGTAGTATGGGAAGCGGGGTGACGTACGAGCAGTACTTC
TRBD2	TRBV6-4	TRBJ2-1	.	CASSDSNGGAHNEQFF	TGTGCCAGCAGTGACTCGAACGGGGGGGCCCACAATGAGCAGTTCTTC
.	TRBV30	TRBJ2-7	.	CAWSVPWDSTYEQYF	TGTGCCTGGAGTGTACCGTGGGACTCAACCTACGAGCAGTACTTC
.	TRBV2	TRBJ1-5	few	CASSQSGYQPQHF	TGTGCCAGCAGTCAAAGCGGATATCAGCCCCAGCATTTT
TRBD1	TRBV6-5	TRBJ1-3	few	CASSYQGAHGNTIYF	TGTGCCAGCAGTTACCAGGGGGCGCATGGAAACACCATATATTTT
.	TRBV5-6	TRBJ2-5	few	CASTPDGGSKETQYF	TGTGCCAGCACCCCTGATGGGGGGTCGAAAGAGACCCAGTACTTC
TRBD2	TRBV4-2	TRBJ2-7	once	CASSQVGPSGGDYEQYF	TGTGCCAGCAGCCAAGTGGGCCCTAGCGGGGGGGACTACGAGCAGTACTTC
TRBD2	TRBV30	TRBJ2-2	.	CAWRGRAGGSTGELFF	TGTGCCTGGAGAGGGCGGGCGGGGGGGAGTACCGGGGAGCTGTTTTTT
TRBD1	TRBV9	TRBJ2-3	.	CASSDWTGPTDTQYF	TGTGCCAGCAGCGACTGGACAGGTCCCACAGATACGCAGTATTTT
TRBD1	TRBV4-3	TRBJ1-6	.	CASSQDGRGVNSPLHF	TGCGCCAGCAGCCAAGATGGCAGGGGGGTTAATTCACCCCTCCACTTT
.	TRBV12-2	TRBJ2-5	.	CASRLKDRGMTQYF	TGTGCAAGTCGCTTAAAAGACAGGGGAATGACCCAGTACTTC
.	TRBV27	TRBJ2-5	.	CASSLGQGFRETQYF	TGTGCCAGCAGTTTAGGGCAGGGGTTCCGGGAGACCCAGTACTTC
.	TRBV6-4	TRBJ2-2	once	CASSETGSNTGELFF	TGTGCCAGCAGTGAGACAGGATCGAACACCGGGGAGCTGTTTTTT
TRBD1	TRBV28	TRBJ1-1	.	CASSGPDRSNTEAFF	TGTGCCAGCAGCGGTCCGGACAGGTCGAACACTGAAGCTTTCTTT
.	TRBV7-6	TRBJ2-5	.	CASSLEPESKTQYF	TGTGCCAGCAGCTTAGAACCAGAATCAAAGACCCAGTACTTC
TRBD1	TRBV7-9	TRBJ1-1	.	CASSSGQGVVRNTEAFF	TGTGCCAGCAGCTCGGGACAGGGGGTAGTTAGGAACACTGAAGCTTTCTTT
.	TRBV7-2	TRBJ2-5	.	CASTHGETVGETQYF	TGTGCCAGCACCCACGGGGAGACGGTAGGAGAGACCCAGTACTTC
.	TRBV6-6	TRBJ1-1	.	CASRAQGATGTFF	TGTGCCAGCAGAGCACAGGGTGCCACCGGCACCTTCTTT
.	TRBV28	TRBJ1-4	few	CASSPYQEATNEKLFF	TGTGCCAGCAGTCCGTACCAGGAGGCGACTAATGAAAAACTGTTTTTT
.	TRBV29-1	TRBJ2-1	.	CSVDPDEQFF	TGCAGCGTTGACCCGGATGAGCAGTTCTTC
.	TRBV2	TRBJ2-5	.	CASSEARGRGTQYF	TGTGCCAGCAGTGAAGCTCGAGGGCGCGGGACCCAGTACTTC